The 29 T cell receptor beta chains reported below all come from one sample, sequenced in a study of cytomegalovirus exposure and HLA in healthy donors. 60 Vbeta and 13 Jbeta primers were used in PCR. Assay: immunoSEQ multiplex PCR; the TCRdb copy retains only in-frame clones and omits some. The clone table shows around 210,000 clones, with the ten largest holding 0.9% to 1.4%. The sequenced sample was PBMCs. These TCRs come from a girl aged 2 to 10 in good health and CMV-seropositive.

J is TRBJ2-1 and V is TRBV2; 9 bases map to TRBD2. The J segment lost 3 bases and the V segment lost 9 bases, leaving 6 bases of the junction unmatched. The CDR3 is 14 amino acids. Per the germline V gene, CDR1 is SNHLY and CDR2 is FYNNEI. As DNA, the CDR3 is TGTGCCAGGGGGCTAGCGGGAATCTACAATGAGCAGTTCTTC. Protein sequence: CARGLAGIYNEQFF. Variable domain in full (rest from reference TRBV2 and TRBJ2-1): EPEVTQTPSHQVTQMGQEVILRCVPISNHLYFYWYRQILGQKVEFLVSFYNNEISEKSEIFDDQFSVERPDGSNFTLKIRSTKLEDSAMYFCARGLAGIYNEQFFGPGTRLTVL.

The V gene is TRBV19, the J gene TRBJ2-5; 8 nucleotides agree with TRBD2. Losses at the gene ends were 3 bases for V and 3 bases for J; bases not matched to a gene: 6. The CDR3 is 15 residues long. Germline CDR1 reads LNHDA; CDR2 reads SQIVND (reference sequence). This CDR3 reads CASSIRAGVEETQYF. CDR3 coding DNA: TGTGCCAGTAGTATTCGAGCGGGAGTAGAAGAGACCCAGTACTTC.

The V gene is TRBV5-1, the J gene TRBJ2-3; perhaps TRBD1 as D (5 bases). Germline V gives CDR1 SGHRS, CDR2 YFSETQ. Trimming pared 0 bases from V and 1 base from J, leaving 12 bases between. The CDR3 totals 16 residues. CDR3 sequence reads: CASSLGKIGGTDTQYF. The CDR3 DNA reads TGCGCCAGCAGCTTGGGGAAGATAGGGGGCACAGATACGCAGTATTTT.

The rearrangement uses TRBV5-1 and TRBJ2-3; TRBD2 agrees at 8 bases. J lost 6 bases, V lost 0 bases, and 9 bases had no gene match. Germline values: CDR1 SGHRS, CDR2 YFSETQ. The CDR3 runs to 16 residues. The CDR3: CASSLVMSGRLDTQYF. CDR3 nucleotide sequence: TGCGCCAGCAGCTTGGTGATGAGCGGGAGATTGGATACGCAGTATTTT.

The chain links TRBV9 to TRBJ2-7, with D tentatively TRBD2 (5 bases). Germline V lookup: CDR1 SGDLS, CDR2 YYNGEE. CDR3 length equals 13 residues. V gave up 0 bases and J gave up 3 bases, with 7 bases separating them. The CDR3 reads CASSVDEGYEQYF. CDR3 nucleotides: TGTGCCAGCAGCGTAGATGAGGGCTACGAGCAGTACTTC.

In DNA form, the CDR3 reads TGTGCCAGCACCCCCAGCGGTGGCGGAGGCTATGGCTACACCTTC. This sequence encodes CASTPSGGGGYGYTF. The chain employs TRBV6-1 and TRBJ1-2; D call uncertain. The CDR3 is made up of 15 amino acids. Germline lookup yields CDR1 MNHNS and CDR2 SASEGT. Trimming cost V 7 bases and J 4 bases, with 19 bases left between them.

The rearrangement uses TRBV19 and TRBJ1-4; tentative D call: TRBD1 (5 bases). V was cut by 3 bases and J by 8 bases, with 16 bases left in between. CDR1 LNHDA and CDR2 SQIVND come from the germline V gene (reference sequence). The CDR3 sequence is 15 residues long. The CDR3: CASSIETVLVEKLFF. The CDR3 bases are TGTGCCAGTAGTATTGAGACAGTACTGGTCGAAAAACTGTTTTTT.

This chain joins TRBV6-1 and TRBJ2-7; TRBD2 is a possible D gene (5 bases). V lost 4 bases and J lost 3, with 16 bases in between. The CDR3 consists of 15 residues. Germline CDR1 reads MNHNS; CDR2 reads SASEGT. CDR3 DNA: TGTGCCAGCAGTGCAATGTTGGGGAGCCTCTACGAGCAGTACTTC. This sequence encodes CASSAMLGSLYEQYF.

The genes are TRBV4-1 and TRBJ1-1; D not resolved. CDR3 size: 15 residues. Germline V gene data show CDR1 as MGHRA and CDR2 as YSYEKL. V was clipped by 2 bases and J by 6 bases, with 16 bases between them. The CDR3 bases are TGCGCCAGCAGCCAAATCGCTCAGGTTTTGGCTGAAGCTTTCTTT. It is translated as CASSQIAQVLAEAFF.

J is TRBJ2-3 and V is TRBV27, with D possibly TRBD2 on 6 matching bases. V was pared by 8 bases and J by 2 bases, with 17 bases between. In germline, CDR1 is MNHEY, CDR2 SMNVEV (reference sequence). This CDR3 has 15 amino acids. The CDR3 coding sequence is TGTGCCAGCTCCCGGGAGAGCGTAGACACAGATACGCAGTATTTT. The encoded protein is CASSRESVDTDTQYF.

J is TRBJ2-7 and V is TRBV9, with D perhaps matching TRBD2 (6 bases). CDR3 size: 13 residues. V was pared by 3 bases and J by 3 bases, with 10 bases between. Germline V CDR1 and CDR2: SGDLS, YYNGEE. CDR3 amino acids: CASSGTSSYEQYF. In DNA form, the CDR3 reads TGTGCCAGCAGCGGCACTAGCAGCTACGAGCAGTACTTC. Together with reference TRBV9 and TRBJ2-7, the CDR3 gives the full variable domain: DSGVTQTPKHLITATGQRVTLRCSPRSGDLSVYWYQQSLDQGLQFLIQYYNGEERAKGNILERFSAQQFPDLHSELNLSSLELGDSALYFCASSGTSSYEQYFGPGTRLTVT.

The chain combines TRBV29-1 with TRBJ2-3; 8 nucleotides align to TRBD2. Germline V CDR1 and CDR2: SQVTM, ANQGSEA. The junction had 10 bases not matched to a gene; V was cut back by 3 bases and J by 2 bases. The CDR3 sequence is 16 residues long. The CDR3: CSVDGTQRGPTDTQYF. In DNA, the CDR3 is TGCAGCGTTGATGGGACCCAGCGGGGGCCCACAGATACGCAGTATTTT.

The V call is TRBV19, the J call TRBJ2-1; 10 bases are shared with TRBD2. The ends lost 5 bases at V and 6 bases at J; junction bases unmatched: 7. The CDR3 covers 15 residues. Per the germline V gene, CDR1 is LNHDA and CDR2 is SQIVND (reference sequence). As DNA, the CDR3 is TGTGCCAGTAGTTTCTCAGCGGGAGGGCCCAATGAGCAGTTCTTC. Amino acid sequence: CASSFSAGGPNEQFF.

CDR3 in amino acids: CASSPQVSRLANYGYTF. The CDR3 DNA sequence: TGTGCCAGCAGCCCACAGGTCAGCCGCCTCGCTAACTATGGCTACACCTTC. The rearrangement joins TRBV9 to TRBJ1-2; D might be TRBD1 (5 bases). Trimming stripped 4 bases from V and 0 bases from J, with 19 bases between. The CDR3 contains 17 residues. Germline values: CDR1 SGDLS, CDR2 YYNGEE.

The V and J genes are TRBV7-9 and TRBJ2-7, with 13 bases aligning to TRBD2. V lost 5 bases to trimming and J lost 2 bases; unmatched junction nucleotides: 15. Germline loops: CDR1 SEHNR, CDR2 FQNEAQ (reference sequence). The CDR3 is 19 amino acids. CDR3: CASSPPGGTSGIKAYEQYF. The CDR3, as DNA: TGTGCCAGCAGCCCCCCGGGGGGGACTAGCGGGATTAAGGCCTACGAGCAGTACTTC.

J is TRBJ1-4 and V is TRBV4-2; tentative D call: TRBD1 (6 bases). The CDR3 is 14 amino acids. The germline CDR1 and CDR2 sequences are LGHNA and YNFKEQ. The V and J ends lost 4 bases and 8 bases respectively, with 14 bases between them. CDR3 in amino acids: CASSPNRDVEKLFF. In DNA, the CDR3 is TGTGCCAGCAGCCCGAACAGGGACGTAGAAAAACTGTTTTTT.

The chain uses TRBV19 and TRBJ2-1, with 9 positions matching TRBD1. This CDR3 has 13 amino acids. J gave up 6 bases and V 9 bases, and 6 bases lay outside the gene matches. CDR1 is LNHDA and CDR2 is SQIVND in the germline V gene (reference sequence). DNA for the CDR3: TGTGCCAGCACTCGGGACAGGGCCAATGAGCAGTTCTTC. It is translated as CASTRDRANEQFF.

This chain links TRBV5-5 with TRBJ1-1; D perhaps matches TRBD1 (5 bases). Per the germline V gene, CDR1 is SGHKS and CDR2 is YYEKEE (reference sequence). Trimming shortened V by 2 bases and J by 0 bases, and 8 bases separated the two germline ends. The CDR3 spans 14 residues. The DNA of the CDR3 is TGTGCCAGCAGCTTTCAGGGTTTGAACACTGAAGCTTTCTTT. Encoded protein: CASSFQGLNTEAFF. Full variable domain (missing parts from reference TRBV5-5 and TRBJ1-1): DAGVTQSPTHLIKTRGQQVTLRCSPISGHKSVSWYQQVLGQGPQFIFQYYEKEERGRGNFPDRFSARQFPNYSSELNVNALLLGDSALYLCASSFQGLNTEAFFGQGTRLTVV.

The chain links TRBV28 to TRBJ1-4; 7 nucleotides line up with TRBD1. The CDR3 is 15 amino acids. From germline, CDR1 is MDHEN and CDR2 SYDVKM. V lost 5 bases to trimming and J lost 10 bases; unmatched junction nucleotides: 13. Here the CDR3 DNA reads TGTGCCAGCAGTCCCCAGGGGGGCGTGGGGGGAAAACTGTTTTTT. Encoded protein: CASSPQGGVGGKLFF.

The chain links TRBV29-1 to TRBJ1-4; D is ambiguous. The V end was cut by 6 bases, the J end by 8 bases, with 10 bases between. The length of the CDR3 is 11 residues. Per the germline V gene, CDR1 is SQVTM and CDR2 is ANQGSEA. CDR3 nucleotides: TGCAGCGTGGCCCTGTCGGAAAAACTGTTTTTT. Translated, it gives CSVALSEKLFF.

The chain combines TRBV2 with TRBJ2-1, with TRBD2 as a possible D gene (7 bases). Germline CDR1 SNHLY, CDR2 FYNNEI. This CDR3 has 17 residues. The V end was cut by 4 bases, the J end by 0 bases, with 16 bases between. In DNA, the CDR3 is TGTGCCAGCAGTGGCACAGGGAGGGGCAGCTCCTACAATGAGCAGTTCTTC. This codes for CASSGTGRGSSYNEQFF. The complete variable domain, with remaining parts taken from reference TRBV2 and TRBJ2-1, reads EPEVTQTPSHQVTQMGQEVILRCVPISNHLYFYWYRQILGQKVEFLVSFYNNEISEKSEIFDDQFSVERPDGSNFTLKIRSTKLEDSAMYFCASSGTGRGSSYNEQFFGPGTRLTVL.

The chain uses TRBV4-1 and TRBJ1-2; no firm D call. CDR1 is MGHRA and CDR2 is YSYEKL in the germline V gene. Trimming shortened V by 2 bases and J by 12 bases, and 16 bases separated the two germline ends. The CDR3 contains 13 residues. The CDR3: CASSQITEGQHTF. The CDR3 region has the DNA TGCGCCAGCAGCCAAATTACCGAGGGTCAACACACCTTC.

CDR3: CASSEAGLNQPQHF. The CDR3 nucleotides are TGTGCCAGCAGTGAGGCAGGGTTGAATCAGCCCCAGCATTTT. J is TRBJ1-5 and V is TRBV6-1, with D perhaps matching TRBD1 (5 bases). Trimming cost V 3 bases and J 4 bases, with 10 bases left between them. CDR1 and CDR2 (germline): MNHNS, SASEGT. The CDR3 has 14 residues.

The V and J genes are TRBV7-3 and TRBJ2-2, with TRBD2 matching over 7 bases. The V and J ends lost 5 bases and 5 bases, in that order; junction bases with no gene match: 5. Looked up from germline, CDR1 is SGHTA and CDR2 is FQGTGA. This CDR3 is 14 amino acids long. The CDR3 DNA follows: TGTGCCAGCAGCCAGACGGGGGGTACCGGGGAGCTGTTTTTT. It is translated as CASSQTGGTGELFF.

V and J are TRBV19 and TRBJ1-3, with a possible D match to TRBD1 (6 bases). The CDR3 is 13 amino acids. The ends were cut back, 8 bases at V and 4 bases at J, with 12 bases in the middle. From germline, CDR1 is LNHDA and CDR2 SQIVND (reference sequence). The CDR3 protein is CASGQTSGNTIYF. DNA of the CDR3: TGTGCCAGTGGACAGACATCGGGAAACACCATATATTTT.

This chain links TRBV5-1 with TRBJ2-1; 10 nucleotides align to TRBD2. CDR1 is SGHRS, CDR2 YFSETQ, per germline. This CDR3 region has 16 residues. The ends lost 0 bases at V and 4 bases at J; junction bases unmatched: 4. CDR3 residues: CASSLAAGGAYNEQFF. CDR3 DNA: TGCGCCAGCAGCTTGGCAGCGGGAGGGGCGTACAATGAGCAGTTCTTC.

The chain links TRBV28 to TRBJ1-2; D is possibly TRBD1 (6 bases). Looked up from germline, CDR1 is MDHEN and CDR2 is SYDVKM. The V end was cut by 5 bases, the J end by 4 bases, with 17 bases between. The CDR3 sequence is 15 residues long. CDR3 residues: CASSPRTARTYGYTF. The CDR3 DNA sequence: TGTGCCAGCAGTCCCAGGACAGCGAGGACCTATGGCTACACCTTC.

The chain combines TRBV11-2 with TRBJ2-1, with D possibly being TRBD2 (6 bases). Germline CDR1 is SGHAT and CDR2 is FQNNGV. Trimming removed 5 bases from V and 3 bases from J, with 17 bases in between. This CDR3 is 16 amino acids long. DNA of the CDR3: TGTGCCAGCAGCCAAGGCAGACTAGGAGACTACAATGAGCAGTTCTTC. Translation: CASSQGRLGDYNEQFF.

The J gene is TRBJ2-3, the V gene TRBV7-6; the D gene is possibly TRBD2 (6 bases). The V end was cut by 2 bases, the J end by 2 bases, with 17 bases between. The CDR3 is 17 amino acids. Germline CDR1 reads SGHVS; CDR2 reads FNYEAQ. The CDR3 here is CASSLSPQEGDTDTQYF. Here the CDR3 DNA reads TGTGCCAGCAGCTTATCCCCCCAGGAGGGAGACACAGATACGCAGTATTTT.